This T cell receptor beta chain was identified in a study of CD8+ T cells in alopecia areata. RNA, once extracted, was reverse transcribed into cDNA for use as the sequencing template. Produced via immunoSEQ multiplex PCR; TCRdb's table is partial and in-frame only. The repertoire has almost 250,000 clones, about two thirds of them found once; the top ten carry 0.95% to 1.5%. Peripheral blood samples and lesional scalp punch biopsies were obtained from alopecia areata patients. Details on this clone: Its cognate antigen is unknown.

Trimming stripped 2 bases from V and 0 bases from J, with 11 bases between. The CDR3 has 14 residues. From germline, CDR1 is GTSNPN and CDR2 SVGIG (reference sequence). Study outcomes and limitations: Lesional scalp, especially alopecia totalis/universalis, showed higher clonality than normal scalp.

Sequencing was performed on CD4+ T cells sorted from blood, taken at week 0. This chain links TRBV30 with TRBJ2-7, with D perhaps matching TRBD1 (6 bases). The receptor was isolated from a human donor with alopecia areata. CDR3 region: CAWSKRGSSYEQYF. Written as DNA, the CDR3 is TGTGCCTGGAGTAAGAGGGGGAGCTCCTACGAGCAGTACTTC.